Detailed here is one T cell receptor beta chain. Antigen unknown. The record originates from a study of cytomegalovirus exposure and HLA in healthy donors. Study-level results: TCR beta chains numbering roughly 150 were designated cytomegalovirus-associated.

The donors were in the approximately 110-subject validation cohort; that cohort was separate from the roughly 700-subject first cohort. This table comes from immunoSEQ multiplex PCR, and its TCRdb copy is limited to in-frame clones, with some not included. The sample yields 100,000 to 150,000 clones, around 94% seen once. The source of this sequence is a woman aged 18 to 35 in good health and CMV-seronegative. Sequenced: PBMCs.

The CDR3 loop is CASSRDRISYEQYF. CDR3 DNA sequence: TGTGCCAGCAGCCGGGACAGAATTTCCTACGAGCAGTACTTC. The genes are TRBV25-1 and TRBJ2-7; 7 nucleotides align to TRBD1. The length of the CDR3 is 14 residues. Germline CDR1 is MGHDK and CDR2 is SYGVNS. The V gene end was trimmed by 6 bases and the J gene end by 1 base; junction bases not matched to a gene: 6.